Listed below are T cell receptor beta chains from one sample, sequenced in a study of shared clonotypes between healthy human individuals. Here immunoSEQ multiplex PCR was the method, and the copy in TCRdb shows in-frame clones only, minus some. The sample has around 700,000 clones, roughly 94% seen once. The source material was naive CD8+ T cells sorted from blood. The receptor set was obtained from a man younger than 40 in good health. The CDR3 runs from the conserved cysteine through the conserved F or W. Fields, in order: V gene, J gene, clone size, D gene, CDR3 DNA, CDR3 protein. The D gene is left open where the match is weak. The size field is filled for only some rows; it gives once, few, many or a size class.

V gene: TRBV11-3
J gene: TRBJ2-1
clone size: NA
D gene: TRBD2
CDR3 DNA: TGTGCCAGCAGCCGAACTAGCGTTGAGCAGTTCTTC
CDR3 protein: CASSRTSVEQFF

V gene: TRBV4-1
J gene: TRBJ2-5
clone size: NA
D gene: NA
CDR3 DNA: TGCGCCAGCAGCCAGGAACAGGTACAAGAGACCCAGTACTTC
CDR3 protein: CASSQEQVQETQYF

V gene: TRBV9
J gene: TRBJ2-2
clone size: NA
D gene: TRBD1
CDR3 DNA: TGTGCCAGCAGCGTCCTAAGGACAGGGAGCACCGGGGAGCTGTTTTTT
CDR3 protein: CASSVLRTGSTGELFF

V gene: TRBV15
J gene: TRBJ2-7
clone size: NA
D gene: TRBD2
CDR3 DNA: TGTGCCGCCGGGACAGGACTAGCGGCCTACGAGCAGTACTTC
CDR3 protein: CAAGTGLAAYEQYF

V gene: TRBV7-9
J gene: TRBJ2-5
clone size: NA
D gene: NA
CDR3 DNA: TGTGCCAGCAGCCCCCGGGGCAGCCTGCAAGAGACCCAGTACTTC
CDR3 protein: CASSPRGSLQETQYF

V gene: TRBV2
J gene: TRBJ2-5
clone size: once
D gene: TRBD2
CDR3 DNA: TGTGCCAGCAGTGGAGGGACTAGCGGGGATAAAGAGACCCAGTACTTC
CDR3 protein: CASSGGTSGDKETQYF

V gene: TRBV11-2
J gene: TRBJ2-1
clone size: NA
D gene: TRBD2
CDR3 DNA: TGTGCCAGCGGTCAAGTAGCGGGATTAGTTTGGGAGCAGTTCTTC
CDR3 protein: CASGQVAGLVWEQFF

V gene: TRBV7-9
J gene: TRBJ2-1
clone size: NA
D gene: TRBD2
CDR3 DNA: TGTGCCAGCAGACTCGGGACTAGCCTCAATGAGCAGTTCTTC
CDR3 protein: CASRLGTSLNEQFF

V gene: TRBV23-1
J gene: TRBJ2-7
clone size: NA
D gene: TRBD2
CDR3 DNA: TGCGCCAGCAGTCAACCTCATCGGGAGGGGAACGAGCAGTACTTC
CDR3 protein: CASSQPHREGNEQYF

V gene: TRBV7-9
J gene: TRBJ2-7
clone size: NA
D gene: TRBD2
CDR3 DNA: TGTGCCAGCAGCACACTAGCGCCAGACTACGAGCAGTACTTC
CDR3 protein: CASSTLAPDYEQYF

V gene: TRBV14
J gene: TRBJ2-1
clone size: NA
D gene: NA
CDR3 DNA: TGTGCCAGCAGCCAAGACACCGGGCTAGGAATGACCAATGAGCAGTTCTTC
CDR3 protein: CASSQDTGLGMTNEQFF

V gene: TRBV7-6
J gene: TRBJ2-1
clone size: NA
D gene: NA
CDR3 DNA: TGTGCCAGCAGCCATAGGACCCCCCCTAACAATGAGCAGTTCTTC
CDR3 protein: CASSHRTPPNNEQFF

V gene: TRBV6-5
J gene: TRBJ2-1
clone size: NA
D gene: NA
CDR3 DNA: TGTGCCAGCACTCCAGGAGGGGCTCGTTACAATGAGCAGTTCTTC
CDR3 protein: CASTPGGARYNEQFF

V gene: TRBV6-1
J gene: TRBJ1-2
clone size: NA
D gene: TRBD1
CDR3 DNA: TGTGCCAGCAGTGCAACCGGGACAGGGTCCTATGGCTACACCTTC
CDR3 protein: CASSATGTGSYGYTF

V gene: TRBV5-1
J gene: TRBJ2-3
clone size: NA
D gene: NA
CDR3 DNA: TGCGCCAGCAGCTTGGATGCCGGGACTTATACTAGCACAGATACGCAGTATTTT
CDR3 protein: CASSLDAGTYTSTDTQYF

V gene: TRBV19
J gene: TRBJ1-1
clone size: NA
D gene: NA
CDR3 DNA: TGTGCCAGTACTTCCTTTGAGCTGACAGAGGGGACTGAAGCTTTCTTT
CDR3 protein: CASTSFELTEGTEAFF

V gene: TRBV6-5
J gene: TRBJ2-7
clone size: NA
D gene: TRBD2
CDR3 DNA: TGTGCCAGCAGGGGGGGGAGTACCTACGAGCAGTACTTC
CDR3 protein: CASRGGSTYEQYF

V gene: TRBV4-1
J gene: TRBJ1-5
clone size: NA
D gene: NA
CDR3 DNA: TGCGCCAGCAGCCAAGATAGGGGTATAGGCCAGCCCCAGCATTTT
CDR3 protein: CASSQDRGIGQPQHF

V gene: TRBV6-5
J gene: TRBJ2-1
clone size: NA
D gene: NA
CDR3 DNA: TGTGCCAGCAGTTACTCGGACAGCTCCTACAATGAGCAGTTCTTC
CDR3 protein: CASSYSDSSYNEQFF

V gene: TRBV2
J gene: TRBJ2-7
clone size: NA
D gene: NA
CDR3 DNA: TGTGCCAGCATTTGGGGCTACGAGCAGTACTTC
CDR3 protein: CASIWGYEQYF

V gene: TRBV14
J gene: TRBJ2-7
clone size: once
D gene: TRBD2
CDR3 DNA: TGTGCCAGCAGCCGGACTAGCGGGAGTTACGAGCAGTACTTC
CDR3 protein: CASSRTSGSYEQYF

V gene: TRBV27
J gene: TRBJ1-2
clone size: NA
D gene: NA
CDR3 DNA: TGTGCCAGCAGTCCCCCCCAGAGTCCCGATGGCTACACCTTC
CDR3 protein: CASSPPQSPDGYTF

V gene: TRBV5-1
J gene: TRBJ2-3
clone size: once
D gene: NA
CDR3 DNA: TGCGCCAGCAGCTTGGAAGGCCAGGACACAGATACGCAGTATTTT
CDR3 protein: CASSLEGQDTDTQYF

V gene: TRBV28
J gene: TRBJ2-7
clone size: NA
D gene: TRBD1
CDR3 DNA: TGTGCCAGCGACCCCGGCCGGTTTGGGACAGGGTACGTCGAGCAGTACTTC
CDR3 protein: CASDPGRFGTGYVEQYF

V gene: TRBV7-9
J gene: TRBJ2-2
clone size: NA
D gene: TRBD1
CDR3 DNA: TGTGCCAGCAGCTCAACCCTACAGGGGACCGGGGAGCTGTTTTTT
CDR3 protein: CASSSTLQGTGELFF

V gene: TRBV29-1
J gene: TRBJ2-1
clone size: NA
D gene: NA
CDR3 DNA: TGCAGCGTTGTGGGGATGGTAACTCGGATCAGGAATGAGCAGTTCTTC
CDR3 protein: CSVVGMVTRIRNEQFF

V gene: TRBV19
J gene: TRBJ2-7
clone size: NA
D gene: TRBD1
CDR3 DNA: TGTGCCAGTAGTATCTCAGGGGGAAACGCCCTTTACGAGCAGTACTTC
CDR3 protein: CASSISGGNALYEQYF

V gene: TRBV4-3
J gene: TRBJ1-2
clone size: NA
D gene: NA
CDR3 DNA: TGCGCCAGCAGCCAGGGAGGGGGAATCTATGGCTACACCTTC
CDR3 protein: CASSQGGGIYGYTF

V gene: TRBV11-2
J gene: TRBJ1-1
clone size: NA
D gene: NA
CDR3 DNA: TGTGCCAGCAGCTCTAACACTGAAGCTTTCTTT
CDR3 protein: CASSSNTEAFF

V gene: TRBV11-2
J gene: TRBJ2-1
clone size: NA
D gene: TRBD1
CDR3 DNA: TGTGCCAGCAGCCCGGGACAGGGGGCGCAAAATGAGCAGTTCTTC
CDR3 protein: CASSPGQGAQNEQFF

V gene: TRBV11-2
J gene: TRBJ2-3
clone size: once
D gene: NA
CDR3 DNA: TGTGCCAGCAGCTTAGTGATAGGGACCCTGCCCGGTACGCAGTATTTT
CDR3 protein: CASSLVIGTLPGTQYF

V gene: TRBV29-1
J gene: TRBJ2-5
clone size: NA
D gene: NA
CDR3 DNA: TGCAGCGTGTTCGGAACAGGAAGTTTAGAGACCCAGTACTTC
CDR3 protein: CSVFGTGSLETQYF

V gene: TRBV27
J gene: TRBJ1-5
clone size: NA
D gene: TRBD1
CDR3 DNA: TGTGCCAGCAGCCTCGACAGGGTCGGGCAGCCCCAGCATTTT
CDR3 protein: CASSLDRVGQPQHF

V gene: TRBV6-5
J gene: TRBJ2-1
clone size: NA
D gene: NA
CDR3 DNA: TGTGCCAGCAGAACCACTCGGATCATCTACAATGAGCAGTTCTTC
CDR3 protein: CASRTTRIIYNEQFF

V gene: TRBV7-2
J gene: TRBJ2-5
clone size: NA
D gene: TRBD2
CDR3 DNA: TGTGCCAGCAGCATTCGGACTAGCGGAGACCAAGAGACCCAGTACTTC
CDR3 protein: CASSIRTSGDQETQYF

V gene: TRBV7-9
J gene: TRBJ1-2
clone size: NA
D gene: NA
CDR3 DNA: TGTGCCAGCAGCTTAGATCGCGGGGAGTGGGGTTATGGCTACACCTTC
CDR3 protein: CASSLDRGEWGYGYTF

V gene: TRBV5-6
J gene: TRBJ1-5
clone size: NA
D gene: NA
CDR3 DNA: TGTGCCAGCAGCTTGGGGGCTAAAAGAAAGCAGCCCCAGCATTTT
CDR3 protein: CASSLGAKRKQPQHF

V gene: TRBV28
J gene: TRBJ2-3
clone size: NA
D gene: NA
CDR3 DNA: TGTGCCAGCAGTATGCCCTCGGTCCCTACCTTCACAGATACGCAGTATTTT
CDR3 protein: CASSMPSVPTFTDTQYF

V gene: TRBV10-1
J gene: TRBJ2-1
clone size: NA
D gene: NA
CDR3 DNA: TGCGCCAGCAGTTGGGGGAACAATGAGCAGTTCTTC
CDR3 protein: CASSWGNNEQFF

V gene: TRBV6-1
J gene: TRBJ1-1
clone size: NA
D gene: NA
CDR3 DNA: TGTGCCAGCAGTGAGGCAGGGGTAATGAACACTGAAGCTTTCTTT
CDR3 protein: CASSEAGVMNTEAFF

V gene: TRBV7-9
J gene: TRBJ2-3
clone size: NA
D gene: NA
CDR3 DNA: TGTGCCAGCAGCCCGAGAGAAGGACTAAGCACAGATACGCAGTATTTT
CDR3 protein: CASSPREGLSTDTQYF

V gene: TRBV6-5
J gene: TRBJ1-2
clone size: NA
D gene: NA
CDR3 DNA: TGTGCCAGCAGTTACTCTAGGACAGACTATGGCTACACCTTC
CDR3 protein: CASSYSRTDYGYTF

V gene: TRBV5-1
J gene: TRBJ2-1
clone size: NA
D gene: NA
CDR3 DNA: TGCGCCAGCAGCTCGTATGACAGCTTCTACAATGAGCAGTTCTTC
CDR3 protein: CASSSYDSFYNEQFF

V gene: TRBV6-5
J gene: TRBJ2-1
clone size: once
D gene: TRBD2
CDR3 DNA: TGTGCCAGCAGTTACCCATGGGGCGGGAGGGTAAATGAGCAGTTCTTC
CDR3 protein: CASSYPWGGRVNEQFF

V gene: TRBV4-3
J gene: TRBJ1-6
clone size: once
D gene: TRBD1
CDR3 DNA: TGCGCCAGCAGCCAAGATCGCAACAGCGGGACAGGGGTTGTACCCCTCCACTTT
CDR3 protein: CASSQDRNSGTGVVPLHF

V gene: TRBV21-1
J gene: TRBJ2-2
clone size: once
D gene: NA
CDR3 DNA: TGTGCCAGCAGCCACGGTGGCGGCGGGGAGCTGTTTTTT
CDR3 protein: CASSHGGGGELFF